These 15 T cell receptor beta chains were all obtained from the same sample, sequenced in a study of OX40 agonist ivuxolimab in advanced cancers. TCRdb keeps only in-frame clones here, not all; method: immunoSEQ multiplex PCR. Found here are about 42,000 clones, about 90% of them singletons; the top ten hold under 15%. Sequencing used CD4+ or CD8+ T cells sorted from blood, obtained in a trial of the OX40 agonist ivuxolimab. The receptors come from an adult with an advanced solid tumor such as melanoma, head and neck, liver or kidney cancer.

The rearrangement links TRBV9 to TRBJ2-2; 10 bases line up with TRBD1. The CDR3 runs 16 residues. From germline, CDR1 is SGDLS and CDR2 YYNGEE. With V trimmed by 1 base and J by 5 bases, 5 bases remained unmatched. CDR3 sequence reads: CASSVRGQGGTGELFF. The CDR3 bases are TGTGCCAGCAGCGTAAGAGGACAGGGGGGTACCGGGGAGCTGTTTTTT.

V usage is TRBV11-2 and J usage is TRBJ2-2; D possibly uses TRBD1 or TRBD2 (5 bases each). Trimming removed 3 bases at V and 6 bases at J, with 14 bases between. The germline V gene has CDR1 SGHAT and CDR2 FQNNGV. This CDR3 comprises 15 residues. This CDR3 reads CASSFGTGKAGELFF. CDR3 DNA sequence: TGTGCCAGCAGCTTTGGGACGGGGAAAGCCGGGGAGCTGTTTTTT.

The chain combines TRBV28 with TRBJ2-3; the match to TRBD2 covers 10 bases. The germline V gene encodes CDR1 MDHEN and CDR2 SYDVKM. The junction had 7 bases not matched to a gene; V was cut back by 7 bases and J by 0 bases. The CDR3 spans 16 residues. CDR3 residues: CASKHGLAASTDTQYF. For the CDR3, the DNA is TGTGCCAGCAAACACGGACTAGCGGCGAGCACAGATACGCAGTATTTT.

The rearrangement joins TRBV6-5 to TRBJ1-5; no clear D. The length of the CDR3 is 13 residues. The germline V gene has CDR1 MNHEY and CDR2 SVGAGI. V lost 7 bases and J lost 0, with 7 bases in between. The CDR3 DNA sequence: TGTGCCAGCAATCGTGGTAGCAATCAGCCCCAGCATTTT. Protein sequence: CASNRGSNQPQHF.

The gene calls are TRBV4-3 and TRBJ2-7; 11 positions match TRBD2. V was clipped by 3 bases and J by 3 bases; unmatched bases: 1. Germline CDR1 is LGHNA and CDR2 is YSLEER. The CDR3 totals 14 residues. The CDR3 DNA sequence: TGCGCCAGCAGCCATCTAGCGGGGGGCTACGAGCAGTACTTC. Amino acid sequence: CASSHLAGGYEQYF.

The rearrangement links TRBV5-1 to TRBJ2-3, with D tentatively TRBD2 (5 bases). CDR1 is SGHRS and CDR2 is YFSETQ in the germline V gene. Trimming pared 1 base from V and 3 bases from J, leaving 9 bases between. This CDR3 has 14 residues. CDR3 residues: CASSLQRVTDTQYF. As DNA, the CDR3 is TGCGCCAGCAGCTTGCAGAGGGTAACAGATACGCAGTATTTT.

The chain carries TRBV7-6 and TRBJ2-5; perhaps TRBD1 as D (7 bases). The V gene's germline CDR1 is SGHVS and CDR2 FNYEAQ. With 1 base removed from V and 7 bases from J, the gap between germline ends came to 13 bases. CDR3 length equals 14 residues. CDR3 DNA: TGTGCCAGCAGCTTAGAGGCAGGGGGAGGGACCCAGTACTTC. This encodes CASSLEAGGGTQYF.

This sequence joins TRBV9 and TRBJ2-7, with a tentative D call TRBD2 (5 bases). The CDR3 has 15 amino acids. Germline CDR1 reads SGDLS; CDR2 reads YYNGEE. V was pared by 5 bases and J by 3 bases, with 18 bases between. The CDR3 sequence: CASSELSGDFYEQYF. Here the CDR3 DNA reads TGTGCCAGCAGTGAACTGAGCGGAGACTTCTACGAGCAGTACTTC.

The genes are TRBV19 and TRBJ1-1; a possible D gene is TRBD1 (5 bases). Germline V lookup: CDR1 LNHDA, CDR2 SQIVND (reference sequence). This CDR3 region has 16 residues. V lost 3 bases and J 6 bases, leaving 20 bases between the germline ends. The CDR3 reads CASSILQGGLISEAFF. The CDR3 DNA sequence: TGTGCCAGTAGTATCTTGCAGGGAGGTCTTATTTCTGAAGCTTTCTTT.

The genes are TRBV27 and TRBJ1-2; D is unclear. The CDR3 sequence is 13 residues long. The germline V gene encodes CDR1 MNHEY and CDR2 SMNVEV (reference sequence). V lost 5 bases, J lost 4 bases, and 11 bases lay in between. The CDR3 reads CASSPPGGYGYTF. In DNA, the CDR3 is TGTGCCAGCAGTCCACCCGGAGGCTATGGCTACACCTTC.

The rearrangement joins TRBV27 to TRBJ1-1; 7 nucleotides match TRBD1. The CDR3 runs to 15 residues. Unmatched junction bases numbered 13, after V lost 8 bases and J lost 4 bases. Germline CDR1 and CDR2: MNHEY and SMNVEV (reference sequence). CDR3 in DNA: TGTGCCAGCTCACCCGGGGAGGGGGCTAGCACTGAAGCTTTCTTT. Its translation: CASSPGEGASTEAFF.

This chain uses TRBV2 with TRBJ1-2, with D possibly TRBD1 on 6 matching bases. CDR3 length: 15 residues. The germline CDR1 and CDR2 sequences are SNHLY and FYNNEI. Trimming took off 4 bases at V and 0 bases at J, with 12 bases between the two ends. DNA for the CDR3: TGTGCCAGCAGTGCGGGGGCCACCACTAACTATGGCTACACCTTC. Translated, it gives CASSAGATTNYGYTF. The variable domain in full, with the rest retrieved from reference TRBV2 and TRBJ1-2, is EPEVTQTPSHQVTQMGQEVILRCVPISNHLYFYWYRQILGQKVEFLVSFYNNEISEKSEIFDDQFSVERPDGSNFTLKIRSTKLEDSAMYFCASSAGATTNYGYTFGSGTRLTVV.

The chain couples TRBV20-1 to TRBJ1-1; D unresolved. V lost 3 bases and J 11 bases, leaving 13 bases between the germline ends. Germline loops: CDR1 DFQATT, CDR2 SNEGSKA (reference sequence). There are 11 residues in the CDR3. CDR3 loop: CSARDPPGAFF. In nucleotides, the CDR3 is TGCAGTGCTAGGGACCCCCCCGGGGCTTTCTTT.

V usage is TRBV27 and J usage is TRBJ2-3; D might be TRBD1 (5 bases). V was trimmed by 2 bases and J by 5 bases, leaving 14 bases between them. The germline V gene encodes CDR1 MNHEY and CDR2 SMNVEV (reference sequence). The CDR3 totals 15 residues. The CDR3 sequence is CASSLVGATGDTQYF. CDR3 DNA: TGTGCCAGCAGTTTAGTAGGGGCGACCGGAGATACGCAGTATTTT.

V is TRBV10-3 and J is TRBJ2-2; weak D call: TRBD2 (6 bases). Looked up from germline, CDR1 is ENHRY and CDR2 is SYGVKD. CDR3 length: 15 amino acids. Trimming removed 10 bases at V and 6 bases at J, with 21 bases between. The DNA for the CDR3 is TGTGCCACGTTCCCGCAGGACTATCCGGCCGGGGAGCTGTTTTTT. Its protein is CATFPQDYPAGELFF.